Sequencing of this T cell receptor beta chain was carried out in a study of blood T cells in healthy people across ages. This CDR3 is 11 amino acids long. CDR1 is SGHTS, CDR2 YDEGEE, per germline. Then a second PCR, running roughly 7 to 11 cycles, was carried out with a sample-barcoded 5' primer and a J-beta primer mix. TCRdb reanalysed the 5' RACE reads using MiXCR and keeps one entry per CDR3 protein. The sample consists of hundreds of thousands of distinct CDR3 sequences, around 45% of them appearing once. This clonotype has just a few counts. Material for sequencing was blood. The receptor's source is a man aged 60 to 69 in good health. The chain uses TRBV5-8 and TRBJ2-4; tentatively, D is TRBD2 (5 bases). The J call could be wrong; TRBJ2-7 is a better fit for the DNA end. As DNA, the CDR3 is TGTGCCAGCAGCTCGGAGGACGAGCAGTACTTC. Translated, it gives CASSSEDEQYF.